The 5 T cell receptor beta chains listed next were all sequenced from one sample in a study of T cell responses to AZD1222 COVID-19 vaccine. TCRdb's copy holds only in-frame clones and misses some; the assay was immunoSEQ multiplex PCR. This table holds roughly 180,000 clones, more than 75% found once. Here the sequenced sample was peripheral blood, taken on day 0 of MenACWY control vaccination. These TCRs come from an adult in good health.

V is TRBV5-1 and J is TRBJ2-2; weak D call: TRBD2 (5 bases). In germline, CDR1 is SGHRS, CDR2 YFSETQ. Trimming cost V 7 bases and J 0 bases, with 13 bases left between them. The CDR3 is made up of 15 amino acids. CDR3 in DNA: TGCGCCAGCTTAGAGGGCAGTGCGAACACCGGGGAGCTGTTTTTT. It encodes CASLEGSANTGELFF.

J is TRBJ1-5 and V is TRBV27; weak D call: TRBD1 (5 bases). The CDR3 contains 16 residues. In germline, CDR1 is MNHEY, CDR2 SMNVEV (reference sequence). Trimming took 6 bases from V and 0 from J, leaving 15 bases between them. CDR3 DNA: TGTGCCAGCAGGGCGATTAGGGACTATAGCAATCAGCCCCAGCATTTT. Its protein is CASRAIRDYSNQPQHF.

This chain connects TRBV11-1 to TRBJ2-7; no clear D. The V end lost 2 bases, the J end lost 0 bases, and 11 bases lay between the germline ends. The CDR3 loop spans 15 amino acids. Germline assignment: CDR1 SGHAT and CDR2 FQDESV (reference sequence). Here the CDR3 DNA reads TGTGCCAGCAGCTTATTACCAGAGAGCTCCTACGAGCAGTACTTC. Its protein is CASSLLPESSYEQYF.

This chain uses TRBV5-4 with TRBJ2-7; 7 bases agree with TRBD2. Germline V gene lookup returns CDR1 SGHNT and CDR2 YYREEE (reference sequence). The V gene end was trimmed by 4 bases and the J gene end by 2 bases; junction bases not matched to a gene: 12. There are 16 residues in the CDR3. The CDR3 region has the DNA TGTGCCAGCAGCCCCTCAAGGGCTAGCGGAACCTACGAGCAGTACTTC. It translates to CASSPSRASGTYEQYF.

This clone occurred once. The genes are TRBV28 and TRBJ2-2; no clear D. With 6 bases removed from V and 3 bases from J, the gap between germline ends came to 2 bases. The CDR3 loop spans 11 amino acids. The V gene's germline CDR1 is MDHEN and CDR2 SYDVKM. Here the CDR3 reads CASRYTGELFF. DNA of the CDR3: TGTGCCAGCAGATACACCGGGGAGCTGTTTTTT.